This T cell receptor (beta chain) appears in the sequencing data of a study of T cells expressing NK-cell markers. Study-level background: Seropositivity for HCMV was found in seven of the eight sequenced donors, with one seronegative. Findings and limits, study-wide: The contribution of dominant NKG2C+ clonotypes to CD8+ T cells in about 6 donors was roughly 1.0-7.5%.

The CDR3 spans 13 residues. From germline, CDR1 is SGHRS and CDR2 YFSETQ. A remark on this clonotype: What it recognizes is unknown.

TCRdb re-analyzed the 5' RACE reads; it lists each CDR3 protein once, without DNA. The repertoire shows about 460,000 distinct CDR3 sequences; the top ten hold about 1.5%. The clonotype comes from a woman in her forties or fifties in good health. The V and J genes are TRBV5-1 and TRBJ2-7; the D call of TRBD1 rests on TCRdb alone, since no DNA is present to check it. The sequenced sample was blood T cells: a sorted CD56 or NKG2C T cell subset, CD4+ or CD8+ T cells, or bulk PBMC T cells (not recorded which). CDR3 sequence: CASSLRGDYEQYF.